This T cell receptor (beta chain) originates from a study of OX40 agonist ivuxolimab in advanced cancers. Study-wide context: Three patients showed partial responses: one hepatocellular carcinoma and two cutaneous melanoma cases.

Regarding the study as a whole: Researchers did not establish what antigens the expanded peripheral T cells target.

The protocol was immunoSEQ multiplex PCR, while the TCRdb copy is restricted to in-frame clones and leaves out a portion. The profile shows about 49,000 clones, about four fifths of them singletons. Of note for this clone: Its specificity is unknown.

The sequencing here drew on CD4+ or CD8+ T cells sorted from blood, taken in a trial of the OX40 agonist ivuxolimab. The receptor was derived from an adult with an advanced solid tumor such as melanoma, head and neck, liver or kidney cancer.

CDR3 nucleotides: TGTGCCAGCAGCTTAGCCGGACAGGTGAGCTCCTACGAGCAGTACTTC. Amino acids: CASSLAGQVSSYEQYF. The V and J genes are TRBV7-9 and TRBJ2-7, with 7 bases lining up with TRBD1. V shed 0 bases, J shed 0 bases, and the junction held 5 bases outside the gene matches. CDR1 is SEHNR, CDR2 FQNEAQ, per germline (reference sequence). The CDR3 runs to 16 residues.